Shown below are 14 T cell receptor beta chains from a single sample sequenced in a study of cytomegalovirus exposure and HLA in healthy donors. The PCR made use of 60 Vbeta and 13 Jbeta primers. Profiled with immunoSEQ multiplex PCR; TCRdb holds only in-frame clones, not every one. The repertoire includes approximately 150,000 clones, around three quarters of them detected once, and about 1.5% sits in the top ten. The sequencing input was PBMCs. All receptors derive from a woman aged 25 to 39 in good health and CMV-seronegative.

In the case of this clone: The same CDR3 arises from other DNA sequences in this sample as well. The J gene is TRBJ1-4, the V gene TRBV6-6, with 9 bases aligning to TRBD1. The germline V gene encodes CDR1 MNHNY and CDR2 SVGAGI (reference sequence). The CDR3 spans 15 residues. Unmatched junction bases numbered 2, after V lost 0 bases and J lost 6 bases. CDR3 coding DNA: TGTGCCAGCAGTTACTCCGGGACAGGGTATGAAAAACTGTTTTTT. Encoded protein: CASSYSGTGYEKLFF.

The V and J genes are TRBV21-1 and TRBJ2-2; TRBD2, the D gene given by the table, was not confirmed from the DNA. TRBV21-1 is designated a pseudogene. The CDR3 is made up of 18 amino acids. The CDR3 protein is CASSKSPPGLANTGELFF. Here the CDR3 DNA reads TGTGCCAGCAGCAAGTCTCCTCCGGGACTAGCTAACACCGGGGAGCTGTTTTTT.

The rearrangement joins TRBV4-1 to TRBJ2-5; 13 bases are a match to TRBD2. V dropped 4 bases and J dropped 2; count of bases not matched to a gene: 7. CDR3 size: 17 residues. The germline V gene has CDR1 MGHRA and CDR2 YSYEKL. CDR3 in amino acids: CASSPRGLAGPQETQYF. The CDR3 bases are TGCGCCAGCAGCCCCAGGGGACTAGCGGGGCCACAAGAGACCCAGTACTTC.

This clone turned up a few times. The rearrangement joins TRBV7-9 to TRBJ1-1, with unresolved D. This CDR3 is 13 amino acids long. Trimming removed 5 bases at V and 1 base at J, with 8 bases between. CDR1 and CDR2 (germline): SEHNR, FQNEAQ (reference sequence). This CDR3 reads CASSTHRNTEAFF. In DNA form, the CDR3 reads TGTGCCAGCAGCACTCACAGGAACACTGAAGCTTTCTTT.

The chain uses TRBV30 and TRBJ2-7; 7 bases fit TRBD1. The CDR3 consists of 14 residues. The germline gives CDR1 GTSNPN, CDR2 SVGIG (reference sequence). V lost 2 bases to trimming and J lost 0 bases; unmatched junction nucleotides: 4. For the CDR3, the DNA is TGTGCCTGGAGTCAGGGGGACAGCTCCTACGAGCAGTACTTC. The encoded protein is CAWSQGDSSYEQYF.

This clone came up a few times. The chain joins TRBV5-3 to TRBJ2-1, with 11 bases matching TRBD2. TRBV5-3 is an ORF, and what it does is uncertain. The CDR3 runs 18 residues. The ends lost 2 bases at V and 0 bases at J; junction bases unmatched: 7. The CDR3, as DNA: TGTGCCAGAAGCTTCAGACTAGCGGGACTGAGCTCCTACAATGAGCAGTTCTTC. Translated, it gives CARSFRLAGLSSYNEQFF.

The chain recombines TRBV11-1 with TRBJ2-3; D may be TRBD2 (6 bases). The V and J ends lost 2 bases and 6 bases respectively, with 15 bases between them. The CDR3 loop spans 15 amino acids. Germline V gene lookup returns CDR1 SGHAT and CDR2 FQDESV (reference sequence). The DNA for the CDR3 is TGTGCCAGCAGCTTACTGGACGGGAGTAAGGATACGCAGTATTTT. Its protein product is CASSLLDGSKDTQYF.

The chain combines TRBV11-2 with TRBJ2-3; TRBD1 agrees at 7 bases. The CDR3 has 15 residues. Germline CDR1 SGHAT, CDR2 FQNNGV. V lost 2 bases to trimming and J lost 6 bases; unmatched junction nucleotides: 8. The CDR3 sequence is CASSLSGTALDTQYF. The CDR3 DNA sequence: TGTGCCAGCAGCTTATCCGGGACAGCTCTGGATACGCAGTATTTT.

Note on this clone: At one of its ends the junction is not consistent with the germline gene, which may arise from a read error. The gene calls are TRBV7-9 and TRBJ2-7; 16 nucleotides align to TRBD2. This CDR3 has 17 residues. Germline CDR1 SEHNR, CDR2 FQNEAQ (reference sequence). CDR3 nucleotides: TGTTCCAGCAGCTCGGGGACTAGCGGGAGGGCCAGATACGAGCAGTACTTC. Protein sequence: CSSSSGTSGRARYEQYF.

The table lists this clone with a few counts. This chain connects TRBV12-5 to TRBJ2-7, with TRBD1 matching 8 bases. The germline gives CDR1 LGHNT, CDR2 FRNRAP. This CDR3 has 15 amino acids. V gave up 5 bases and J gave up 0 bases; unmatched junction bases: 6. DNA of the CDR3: TGTGCTAGTGGTGGGGGACAGGCAATCTCCTACGAGCAGTACTTC. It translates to CASGGGQAISYEQYF.

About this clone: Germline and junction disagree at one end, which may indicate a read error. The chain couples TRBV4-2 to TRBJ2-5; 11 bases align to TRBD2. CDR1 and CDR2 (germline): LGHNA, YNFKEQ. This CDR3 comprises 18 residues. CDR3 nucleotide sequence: TGTGCCGGCAGCCAAGATGGGTTACTAGCGGGGGACCAAGAGACCCAGTACTTC. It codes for CAGSQDGLLAGDQETQYF.

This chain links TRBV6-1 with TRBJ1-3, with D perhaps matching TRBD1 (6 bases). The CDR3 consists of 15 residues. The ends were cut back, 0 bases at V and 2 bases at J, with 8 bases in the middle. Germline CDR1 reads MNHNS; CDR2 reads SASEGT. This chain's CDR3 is CASSEAPGAGNTIYF. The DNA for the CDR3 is TGTGCCAGCAGTGAAGCACCAGGGGCTGGAAACACCATATATTTT.

CDR3 region: CSVASAQANTEAFF. The CDR3 region has the DNA TGCAGCGTAGCCTCGGCACAGGCGAACACTGAAGCTTTCTTT. The V gene is TRBV29-1, the J gene TRBJ1-1; a weak D match, TRBD1 (5 bases). The CDR3 is 14 residues long. Germline V gene lookup returns CDR1 SQVTM and CDR2 ANQGSEA. Trimming pared 6 bases from V and 1 base from J, leaving 15 bases between.

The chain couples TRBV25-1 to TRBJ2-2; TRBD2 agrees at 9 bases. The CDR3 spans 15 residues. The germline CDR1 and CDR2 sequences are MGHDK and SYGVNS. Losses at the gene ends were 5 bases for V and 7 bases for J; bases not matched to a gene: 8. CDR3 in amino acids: CASSSVAGEVGELFF. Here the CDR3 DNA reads TGTGCCAGCAGTAGTGTAGCGGGAGAGGTCGGGGAGCTGTTTTTT.